This T cell receptor (beta chain) came from a study of blood T cell repertoires in COVID-19. Study information: In each case, the material was cDNA or gDNA derived from T cells, B-cell-depleted T cells, or PBMCs.

This table comes from immunoSEQ multiplex PCR, and its TCRdb copy is limited to in-frame clones, with some not included. This table has some 70,000 clones, 84% appearing once. This CDR3 is built from 13 residues. In germline, CDR1 is SGHRS, CDR2 YFSETQ. V was shortened by 4 bases and J by 7 bases, with 12 bases between the two germline ends. The V call is TRBV5-1, the J call TRBJ2-1; D gene unclear. Sequencing input: peripheral blood. The receptor comes from a woman in her sixties or seventies with acute or convalescent COVID-19. The CDR3 DNA reads TGCGCCAGCAGCGCTAATATACGGAATGAGCAGTTCTTC. Protein product: CASSANIRNEQFF.